The rows below give T cell receptor beta chains drawn from one sample of a study of shared clonotypes between healthy human individuals. Clones were read by immunoSEQ multiplex PCR, and TCRdb kept only the in-frame ones, dropping some. Here the sample spans over a million clones, roughly 96% being singletons. Sequenced sample: naive CD4+ T cells sorted from blood. These receptors came from a man aged 25-40 years in good health. The conserved cysteine and the conserved F or W are not part of the CDR3 here. The order of the fields is V gene, clone size, J gene, CDR3 protein. Clone size, where shown, is once, few, many, or a class for clones that have expanded.

>TRBV30|-|TRBJ2-7
AWSPPAPWNEQY
>TRBV5-1|-|TRBJ2-5
ASSPQGEETQY
>TRBV28|-|TRBJ2-7
ASSLTGTYYEQY
>TRBV5-1|-|TRBJ1-2
ASSLARVDYGYT
>TRBV7-2|-|TRBJ2-7
ASSLAGAISYEQY
>TRBV12-5|-|TRBJ2-1
ASGLTLANEQF
>TRBV7-2|-|TRBJ2-7
ASSLVTSVSYEQY
>TRBV28|-|TRBJ1-2
ASSPNAGYGYT
>TRBV5-1|-|TRBJ2-3
ASSSLERTSTDTQY
>TRBV5-4|-|TRBJ2-5
ASSDGRDGVETQY
>TRBV5-1|-|TRBJ1-1
ASSLQGTAKNTEAF
>TRBV6-1|-|TRBJ2-3
ASSPLAGGPDTQY
>TRBV5-1|-|TRBJ2-5
ASSLLGLETQY
>TRBV5-1|-|TRBJ2-2
ASSLAPRQYTGELF
>TRBV19|-|TRBJ2-7
ASTRDRASYEQY
>TRBV18|-|TRBJ1-1
ASSPSNTEAF
>TRBV27|-|TRBJ2-7
ASSLKPRDQTYEQY
>TRBV9|-|TRBJ2-7
ASSAADSVPYEQY
>TRBV9|-|TRBJ2-1
ASSVVGLAGVDEQF
>TRBV7-2|-|TRBJ1-1
ASSRWSVTEAF
>TRBV10-3|-|TRBJ1-1
AIRGQDRAF
>TRBV6-5|-|TRBJ2-7
ASSYRTAYEQY
>TRBV4-1|-|TRBJ2-6
ASSLRLAGGTGANVLT
>TRBV28|-|TRBJ2-3
ASSYDPTDTQY
>TRBV7-9|-|TRBJ1-1
ASSLGVDWGLGTEAF
>TRBV9|-|TRBJ2-3
ASSVGTSGIHTQY
>TRBV18|-|TRBJ2-5
ASSPLTGTQGLETQY
>TRBV7-2|-|TRBJ2-1
ASSPGTYNEQF
>TRBV25-1|-|TRBJ2-5
ASSPTGEGQETQY
>TRBV2|-|TRBJ2-7
ASKDRASSYEQY
>TRBV28|-|TRBJ1-1
ASRTLENTEAF
>TRBV27|-|TRBJ2-7
ASRGRVSYEQY
>TRBV10-1|-|TRBJ1-1
ASSESGTGPLMNTEAF
>TRBV4-3|once|TRBJ2-6
ASSQVAGGMGSGANVLT
>TRBV18|-|TRBJ2-3
ASSPTRDGDTQY
>TRBV5-6|-|TRBJ2-7
ASSTSTGRYEQY
>TRBV6-5|-|TRBJ2-3
ASSLAGTDTQY
>TRBV27|-|TRBJ1-2
ASSLGRYPPYGYT
>TRBV7-9|-|TRBJ2-5
ASRETVAQETQY
>TRBV9|-|TRBJ2-5
ASSALISGRMETQY
>TRBV14|-|TRBJ2-1
ASSQEVWPLENEQF
>TRBV5-5|-|TRBJ2-1
ASSLEGPYNEQF
>TRBV14|-|TRBJ1-1
ASSPQRQGFGTEAF
>TRBV18|-|TRBJ2-3
ASSPWTPTDTQY
>TRBV7-2|-|TRBJ1-5
ASSLGPSAQH
>TRBV10-3|-|TRBJ1-4
AIKGSEAEKLF
>TRBV5-1|-|TRBJ2-3
ASSLPGLAASTDTQY
>TRBV19|-|TRBJ1-3
ASSISVSSGNTIY
>TRBV7-2|-|TRBJ2-7
ASSAEYEQY
>TRBV28|-|TRBJ2-7
ASLRQGAYEQY
>TRBV10-3|-|TRBJ2-3
ATQTRGTDTQY
>TRBV7-8|-|TRBJ2-7
ASSLVVSGRANSYEQY
>TRBV7-2|-|TRBJ2-3
ASSPGTKADTQY
>TRBV5-1|-|TRBJ2-7
ASSLNAGQAYEQY
>TRBV5-4|-|TRBJ1-2
ASSSAGVSGYT